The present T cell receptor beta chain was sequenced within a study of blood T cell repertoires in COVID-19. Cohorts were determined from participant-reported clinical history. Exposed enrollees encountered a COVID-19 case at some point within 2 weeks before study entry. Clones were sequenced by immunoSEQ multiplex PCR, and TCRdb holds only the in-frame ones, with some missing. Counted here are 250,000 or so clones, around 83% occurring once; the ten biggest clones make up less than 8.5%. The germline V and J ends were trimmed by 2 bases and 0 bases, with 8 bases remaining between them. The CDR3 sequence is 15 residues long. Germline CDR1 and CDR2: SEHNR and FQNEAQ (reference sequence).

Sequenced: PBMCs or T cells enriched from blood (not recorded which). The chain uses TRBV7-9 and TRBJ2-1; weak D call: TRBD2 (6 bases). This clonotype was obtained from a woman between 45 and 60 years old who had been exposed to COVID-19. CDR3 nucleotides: TGTGCCAGCAGCTTAACGGGACTCTCCTACAATGAGCAGTTCTTC. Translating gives CASSLTGLSYNEQFF.